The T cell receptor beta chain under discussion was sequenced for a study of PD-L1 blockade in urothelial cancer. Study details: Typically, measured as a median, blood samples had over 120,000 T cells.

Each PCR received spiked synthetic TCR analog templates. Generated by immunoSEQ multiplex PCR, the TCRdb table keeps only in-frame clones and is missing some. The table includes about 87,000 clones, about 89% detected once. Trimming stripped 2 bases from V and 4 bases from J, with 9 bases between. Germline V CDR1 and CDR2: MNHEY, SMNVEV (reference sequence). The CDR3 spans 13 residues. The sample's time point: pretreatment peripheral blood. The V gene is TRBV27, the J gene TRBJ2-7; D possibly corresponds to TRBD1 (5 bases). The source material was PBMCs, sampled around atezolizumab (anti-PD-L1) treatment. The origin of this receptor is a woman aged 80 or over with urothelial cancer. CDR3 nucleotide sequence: TGTGCCAGCAGTTTAAGGACACTTTACGAGCAGTACTTC. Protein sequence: CASSLRTLYEQYF.